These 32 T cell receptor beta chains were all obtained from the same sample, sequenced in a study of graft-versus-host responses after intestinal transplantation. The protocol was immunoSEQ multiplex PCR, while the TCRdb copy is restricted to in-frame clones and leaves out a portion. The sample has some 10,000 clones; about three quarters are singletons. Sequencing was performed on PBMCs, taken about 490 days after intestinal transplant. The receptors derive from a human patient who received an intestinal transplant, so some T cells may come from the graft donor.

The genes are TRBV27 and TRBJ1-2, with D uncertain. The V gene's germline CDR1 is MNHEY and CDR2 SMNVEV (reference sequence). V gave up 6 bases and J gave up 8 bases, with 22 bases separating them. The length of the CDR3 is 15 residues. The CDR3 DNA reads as TGTGCCAGCAGCCCGAACCCTGGGCCCAGCGTCGGCTACACCTTC. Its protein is CASSPNPGPSVGYTF.

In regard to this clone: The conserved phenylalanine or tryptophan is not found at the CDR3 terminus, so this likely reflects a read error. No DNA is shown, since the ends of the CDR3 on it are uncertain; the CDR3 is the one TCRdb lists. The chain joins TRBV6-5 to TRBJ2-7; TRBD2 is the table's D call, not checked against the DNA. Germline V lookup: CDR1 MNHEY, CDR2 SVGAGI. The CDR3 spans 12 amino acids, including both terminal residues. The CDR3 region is CASSEAQRERGL.

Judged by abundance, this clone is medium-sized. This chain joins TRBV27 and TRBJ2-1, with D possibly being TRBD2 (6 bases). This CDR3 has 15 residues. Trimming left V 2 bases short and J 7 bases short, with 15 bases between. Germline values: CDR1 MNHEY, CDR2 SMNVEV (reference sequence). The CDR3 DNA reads TGTGCCAGCAGTTTAATCGGGAGCGGTTGGAATGAGCAGTTCTTC. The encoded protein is CASSLIGSGWNEQFF.

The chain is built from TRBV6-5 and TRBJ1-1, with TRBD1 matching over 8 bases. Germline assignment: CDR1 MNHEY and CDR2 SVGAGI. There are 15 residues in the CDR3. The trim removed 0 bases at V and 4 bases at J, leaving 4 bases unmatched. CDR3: CASSYSQGAGTEAFF. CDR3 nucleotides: TGTGCCAGCAGTTACTCGCAGGGGGCGGGCACTGAAGCTTTCTTT.

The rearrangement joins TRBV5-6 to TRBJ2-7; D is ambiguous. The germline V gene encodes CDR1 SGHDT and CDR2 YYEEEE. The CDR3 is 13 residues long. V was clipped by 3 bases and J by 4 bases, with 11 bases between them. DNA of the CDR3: TGTGCCAGCAGCTGGCGGCAAATATACGAGCAGTACTTC. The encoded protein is CASSWRQIYEQYF.

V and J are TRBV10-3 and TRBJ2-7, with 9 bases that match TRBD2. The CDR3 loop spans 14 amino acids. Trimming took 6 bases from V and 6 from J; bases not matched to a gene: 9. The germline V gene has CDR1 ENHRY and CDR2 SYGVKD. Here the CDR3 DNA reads TGTGCCATCAGGGCCACTAGCGGGCAGGGCGAGCAGTACTTC. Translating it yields CAIRATSGQGEQYF.

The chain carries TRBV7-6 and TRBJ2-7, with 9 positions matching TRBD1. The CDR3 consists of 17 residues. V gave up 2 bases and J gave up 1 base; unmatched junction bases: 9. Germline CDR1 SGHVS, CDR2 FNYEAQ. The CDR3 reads CASSLFTAGTGSYEQYF. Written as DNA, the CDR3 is TGTGCCAGCAGCTTATTCACGGCCGGGACAGGGTCCTACGAGCAGTACTTC.

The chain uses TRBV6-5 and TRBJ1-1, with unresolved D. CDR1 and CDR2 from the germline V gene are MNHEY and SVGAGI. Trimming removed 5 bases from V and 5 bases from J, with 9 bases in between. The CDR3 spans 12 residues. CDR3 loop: CASSPSGTEAFF. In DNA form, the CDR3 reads TGTGCCAGCAGTCCTTCGGGGACTGAAGCTTTCTTT.

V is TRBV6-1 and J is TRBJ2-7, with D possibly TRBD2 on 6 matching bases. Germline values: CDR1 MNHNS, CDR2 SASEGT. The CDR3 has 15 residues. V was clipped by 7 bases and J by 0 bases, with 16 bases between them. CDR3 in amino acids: CASTFGDSSSYEQYF. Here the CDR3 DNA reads TGTGCCAGCACGTTCGGGGACTCGAGCTCCTACGAGCAGTACTTC.

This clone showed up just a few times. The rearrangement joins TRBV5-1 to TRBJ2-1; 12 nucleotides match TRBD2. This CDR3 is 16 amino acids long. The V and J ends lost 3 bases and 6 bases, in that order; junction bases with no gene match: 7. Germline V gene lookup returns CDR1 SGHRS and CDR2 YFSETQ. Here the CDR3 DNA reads TGCGCCAGCAGCTCAGTTCTAGCGGGAGGGAGCAATGAGCAGTTCTTC. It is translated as CASSSVLAGGSNEQFF.

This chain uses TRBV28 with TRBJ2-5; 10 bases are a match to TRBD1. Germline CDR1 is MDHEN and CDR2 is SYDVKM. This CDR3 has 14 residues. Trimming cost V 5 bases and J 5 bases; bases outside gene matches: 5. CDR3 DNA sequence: TGTGCCAGCAGTACGACGGGACAGGGGGAGACCCAGTACTTC. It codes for CASSTTGQGETQYF.

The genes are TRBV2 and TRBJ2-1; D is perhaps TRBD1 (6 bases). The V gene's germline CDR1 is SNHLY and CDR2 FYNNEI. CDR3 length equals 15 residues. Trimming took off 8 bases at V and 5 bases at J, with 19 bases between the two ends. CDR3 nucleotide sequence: TGTGCCAGCCAATTTGGGGGCGGAGAGAACAATGAGCAGTTCTTC. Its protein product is CASQFGGGENNEQFF.

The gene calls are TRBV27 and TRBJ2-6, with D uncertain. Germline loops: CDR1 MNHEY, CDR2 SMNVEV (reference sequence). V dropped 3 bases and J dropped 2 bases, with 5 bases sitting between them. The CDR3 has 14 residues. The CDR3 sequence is CASSFDTGANVLTF. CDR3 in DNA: TGTGCCAGCAGTTTTGACACTGGGGCCAACGTCCTGACTTTC.

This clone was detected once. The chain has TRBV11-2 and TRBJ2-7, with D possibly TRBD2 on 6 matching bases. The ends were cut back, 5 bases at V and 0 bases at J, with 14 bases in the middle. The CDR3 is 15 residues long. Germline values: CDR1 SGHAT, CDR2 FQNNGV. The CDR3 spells CASSPQSGRSYEQYF. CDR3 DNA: TGTGCCAGCAGCCCCCAAAGCGGGCGCTCCTACGAGCAGTACTTC.

Written as DNA, the CDR3 is TGCAGCGTGGGAAGCGGGATGAGCACAGATACGCAGTATTTT. This gives the protein CSVGSGMSTDTQYF. J is TRBJ2-3 and V is TRBV29-1; TRBD2 matches 7 bases. CDR3 length: 14 amino acids. V lost 6 bases to trimming and J lost 0 bases; unmatched junction nucleotides: 6. Germline lookup yields CDR1 SQVTM and CDR2 ANQGSEA.

CDR3 amino acids: CASSPQGGQETQYF. CDR3 nucleotides: TGTGCCAGCAGTCCCCAGGGCGGCCAAGAGACCCAGTACTTC. V gene TRBV28 combines with J gene TRBJ2-5, with D perhaps TRBD1 (5 bases). V was trimmed by 5 bases and J by 1 base, leaving 11 bases between them. The length of the CDR3 is 14 residues. Germline V gene lookup returns CDR1 MDHEN and CDR2 SYDVKM.

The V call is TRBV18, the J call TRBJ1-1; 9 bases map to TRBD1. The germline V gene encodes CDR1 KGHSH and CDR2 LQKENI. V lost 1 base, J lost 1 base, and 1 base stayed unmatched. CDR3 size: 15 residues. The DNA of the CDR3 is TGTGCCAGCTCACCACTGGACAGGGGGAACACTGAAGCTTTCTTT. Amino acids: CASSPLDRGNTEAFF. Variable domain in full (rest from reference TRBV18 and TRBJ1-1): NAGVMQNPRHLVRRRGQEARLRCSPMKGHSHVYWYRQLPEEGLKFMVYLQKENIIDESGMPKERFSAEFPKEGPSILRIQQVVRGDSAAYFCASSPLDRGNTEAFFGQGTRLTVV.

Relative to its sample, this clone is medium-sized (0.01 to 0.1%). CDR3 sequence: CASRSGKEYF. The CDR3 coding sequence is TGTGCCAGCAGGAGCGGGAAGGAGTACTTC. V gene TRBV6-6 combines with J gene TRBJ2-7; TRBD2 matches 7 bases. The germline CDR1 and CDR2 sequences are MNHNY and SVGAGI (reference sequence). Trimming cost V 6 bases and J 11 bases; bases outside gene matches: 4. The CDR3 is 10 residues long.

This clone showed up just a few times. CDR3: CAIPSLRGYGYTF. CDR3 bases: TGTGCCATCCCCTCTTTACGTGGGTATGGCTACACCTTC. This chain uses TRBV28 with TRBJ1-2; no reliable D call. Germline CDR1 and CDR2: MDHEN and SYDVKM. The CDR3 spans 13 residues. V lost 10 bases and J lost 5, with 17 bases in between.

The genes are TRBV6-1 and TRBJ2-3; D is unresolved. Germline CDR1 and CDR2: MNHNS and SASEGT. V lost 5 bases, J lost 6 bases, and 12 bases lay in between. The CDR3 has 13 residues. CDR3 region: CASSSDVRDTQYF. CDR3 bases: TGTGCCAGCAGTTCGGACGTGAGGGATACGCAGTATTTT.

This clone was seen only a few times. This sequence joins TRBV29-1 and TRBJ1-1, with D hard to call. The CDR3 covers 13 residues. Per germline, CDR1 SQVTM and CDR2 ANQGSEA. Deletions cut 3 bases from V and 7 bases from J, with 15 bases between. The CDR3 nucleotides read TGCAGCGTTGATCCTGGAGATCGGGGTGAAGCTTTCTTT. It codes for CSVDPGDRGEAFF. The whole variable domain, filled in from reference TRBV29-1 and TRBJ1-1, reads SAVISQKPSRDICQRGTSLTIQCQVDSQVTMMFWYRQQPGQSLTLIATANQGSEATYESGFVIDKFPISRPNLTFSTLTVSNMSPEDSSIYLCSVDPGDRGEAFFGQGTRLTVV.

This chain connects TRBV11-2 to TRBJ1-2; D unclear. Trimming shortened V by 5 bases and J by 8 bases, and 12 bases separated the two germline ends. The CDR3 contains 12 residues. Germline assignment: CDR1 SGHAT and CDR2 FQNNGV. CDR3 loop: CASSPQPPGYTF. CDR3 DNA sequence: TGTGCCAGCAGCCCCCAGCCGCCCGGCTACACCTTC.

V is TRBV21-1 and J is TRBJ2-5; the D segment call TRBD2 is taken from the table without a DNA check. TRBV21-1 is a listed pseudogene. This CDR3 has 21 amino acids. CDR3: CASKILPTLTNTATRGETQYF. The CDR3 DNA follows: TGTGCCAGCAAAATACTACCCACCCTCACTAACACAGCGACCCGGGGGGAGACCCAGTACTTC.

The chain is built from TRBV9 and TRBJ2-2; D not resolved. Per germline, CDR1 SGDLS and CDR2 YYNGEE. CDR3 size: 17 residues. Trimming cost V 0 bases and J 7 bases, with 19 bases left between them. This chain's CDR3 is CASSVAGPAQSVGELFF. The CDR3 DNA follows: TGTGCCAGCAGCGTAGCTGGGCCAGCCCAGTCGGTCGGGGAGCTGTTTTTT.

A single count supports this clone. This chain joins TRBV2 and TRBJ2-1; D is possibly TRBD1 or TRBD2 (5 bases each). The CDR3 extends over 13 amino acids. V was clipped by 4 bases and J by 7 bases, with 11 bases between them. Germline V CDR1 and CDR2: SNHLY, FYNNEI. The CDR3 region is CASSGGSTNEQFF. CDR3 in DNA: TGTGCCAGCAGTGGGGGGAGTACTAATGAGCAGTTCTTC.

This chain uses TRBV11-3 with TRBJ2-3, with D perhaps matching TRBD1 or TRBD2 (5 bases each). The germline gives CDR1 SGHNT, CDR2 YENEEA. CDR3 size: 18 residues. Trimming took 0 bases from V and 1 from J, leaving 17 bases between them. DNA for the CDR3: TGTGCCAGCAGCTTAGATCCCCCAGGGAGACGAGGCACAGATACGCAGTATTTT. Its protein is CASSLDPPGRRGTDTQYF.

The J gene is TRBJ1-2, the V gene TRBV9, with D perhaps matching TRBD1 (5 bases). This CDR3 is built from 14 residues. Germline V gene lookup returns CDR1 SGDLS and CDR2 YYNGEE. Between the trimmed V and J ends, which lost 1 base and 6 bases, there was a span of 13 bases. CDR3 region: CASSVLRTGDGYTF. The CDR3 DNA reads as TGTGCCAGCAGCGTACTCCGGACGGGGGATGGCTACACCTTC.

CDR3 region: CAWTGTTNYGYTF. The CDR3 nucleotides read TGTGCCTGGACAGGGACGACAAACTATGGCTACACCTTC. V usage is TRBV30 and J usage is TRBJ1-2; perhaps TRBD1 as D (5 bases). Germline assignment: CDR1 GTSNPN and CDR2 SVGIG (reference sequence). Trimming shortened V by 4 bases and J by 2 bases, and 11 bases separated the two germline ends. The CDR3 runs to 13 residues.

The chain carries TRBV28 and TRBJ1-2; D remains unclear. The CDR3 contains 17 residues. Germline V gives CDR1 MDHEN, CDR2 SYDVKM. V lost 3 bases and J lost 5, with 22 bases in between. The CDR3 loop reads CASSFLDFFGNTYGYTF. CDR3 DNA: TGTGCCAGCAGTTTCCTTGATTTCTTCGGAAATACGTATGGCTACACCTTC.

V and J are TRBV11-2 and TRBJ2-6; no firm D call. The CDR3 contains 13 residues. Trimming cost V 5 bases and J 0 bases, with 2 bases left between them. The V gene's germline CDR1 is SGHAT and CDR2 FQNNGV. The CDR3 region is CASSHSGANVLTF. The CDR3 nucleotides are TGTGCCAGCAGCCACTCTGGGGCCAACGTCCTGACTTTC.

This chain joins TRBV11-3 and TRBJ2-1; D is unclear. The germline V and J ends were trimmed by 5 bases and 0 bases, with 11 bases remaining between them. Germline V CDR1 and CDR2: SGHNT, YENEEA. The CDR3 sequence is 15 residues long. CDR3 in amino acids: CASSLGSASYNEQFF. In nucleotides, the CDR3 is TGTGCCAGCAGCCTAGGAAGTGCCTCCTACAATGAGCAGTTCTTC.

The CDR3 is CASSKKTGGTDTQYF. CDR3 DNA: TGTGCCAGCAGCAAAAAAACAGGGGGCACAGATACGCAGTATTTT. The chain uses TRBV21-1 and TRBJ2-3; TRBD1, the D gene given by the table, was not confirmed from the DNA. TRBV21-1 is a pseudogene. CDR3 length equals 15 residues.